Each of the 5 T cell receptor beta chains below was sequenced from the same sample in a study of cytomegalovirus exposure and HLA in healthy donors. PCR was performed using 60 Vbeta and 13 Jbeta primers. Assay: immunoSEQ multiplex PCR; the TCRdb copy retains only in-frame clones and omits some. This table holds 150,000 to 200,000 clones, roughly 85% found once. Sequencing input: PBMCs. The receptors originated from a man between 18 and 29 years old in good health and CMV-seropositive.

The CDR3 protein is CASSETGGQETQYF. The CDR3 coding sequence is TGTGCCAGCAGCGAGACAGGGGGCCAAGAGACCCAGTACTTC. The rearrangement links TRBV5-4 to TRBJ2-5, with 9 bases that match TRBD1. The CDR3 loop spans 14 amino acids. V was pared by 4 bases and J by 1 base, with 2 bases of the junction left unmatched. Germline lookup yields CDR1 SGHNT and CDR2 YYREEE (reference sequence).

This sequence joins TRBV7-8 and TRBJ1-2, with 9 positions matching TRBD1. With 5 bases clipped from V and 7 bases from J, the junction kept 8 bases outside the gene matches. Germline loops: CDR1 SGHVS, CDR2 FQNEAQ. The CDR3 is 14 amino acids. The DNA of the CDR3 is TGTGCCAGCAGCCTGGGACAGGGAGTTGGTGGCTACACCTTC. Protein: CASSLGQGVGGYTF.

The chain links TRBV7-9 to TRBJ1-2; 7 nucleotides agree with TRBD1. Germline CDR1 and CDR2: SEHNR and FQNEAQ (reference sequence). This CDR3 is 14 amino acids long. After removal of 2 bases from V and 4 bases from J, the junction contained 4 bases not matched to a gene. The CDR3 DNA follows: TGTGCCAGCAGCTTACCAGACAGGGCCTATGGCTACACCTTC. It translates to CASSLPDRAYGYTF.

This chain's CDR3 is CASSQTPSGQETQYF. Written as DNA, the CDR3 is TGTGCCAGCAGCCAGACCCCTAGCGGACAAGAGACCCAGTACTTC. The rearrangement links TRBV7-6 to TRBJ2-5, with 7 bases aligning to TRBD2. There are 15 residues in the CDR3. Germline CDR1 reads SGHVS; CDR2 reads FNYEAQ. The ends lost 5 bases at V and 2 bases at J; junction bases unmatched: 8.

This clone was recorded once. The chain employs TRBV30 and TRBJ2-1, with a possible D match to TRBD2 (6 bases). The V gene lost 4 bases and the J gene lost 9 bases, with 13 bases spanning the gap. Germline V gene data show CDR1 as GTSNPN and CDR2 as SVGIG (reference sequence). This CDR3 spans 12 amino acids. This CDR3 is CAWMEGSGEQFF. The CDR3 DNA reads TGTGCCTGGATGGAGGGTTCTGGTGAGCAGTTCTTC.